The 32 T cell receptor beta chains reported below all come from one sample, sequenced in a study of T cells after yellow fever vaccination. TCRdb re-analysed the 5' RACE reads in MiXCR, keeping a single row per CDR3 protein. This table has 80,000 to 100,000 distinct CDR3 sequences, roughly 5.8% appearing once. The input for sequencing was CD8+ T cells sorted from PBMCs, taken 10 days after the yellow fever booster vaccination. The origin of the receptors is a man younger than 35 who received the YFV17D yellow fever vaccine.

This clonotype came up many times. The chain employs TRBV5-5 and TRBJ2-2; D is possibly TRBD1 (6 bases). Per the germline V gene, CDR1 is SGHKS and CDR2 is YYEKEE (reference sequence). V was cut by 0 bases and J by 1 base, with 19 bases left in between. The CDR3 covers 19 residues. This CDR3 is CASSLVHTGQGMNTGELFF. As DNA, the CDR3 is TGTGCCAGCAGCTTGGTCCACACAGGGCAGGGGATGAACACCGGGGAGCTGTTTTTT.

This clonotype occurred many times. V gene TRBV20-1 combines with J gene TRBJ2-5, with a possible D match to TRBD1 (6 bases). The CDR3 loop spans 13 amino acids. V lost 6 bases and J 5 bases, leaving 16 bases between the germline ends. Germline lookup yields CDR1 DFQATT and CDR2 SNEGSKA (reference sequence). The CDR3 loop is CSAWDKGMETQYF. CDR3 nucleotides: TGCAGTGCATGGGACAAGGGTATGGAGACCCAGTACTTC.

This clonotype was picked up a small number of times. V usage is TRBV27 and J usage is TRBJ2-1; maybe TRBD1 (6 bases). The V and J ends lost 7 bases and 1 base respectively, with 11 bases between them. CDR1 is MNHEY, CDR2 SMNVEV, per germline (reference sequence). This CDR3 has 14 residues. CDR3 nucleotides: TGTGCCAGCACCTTGACAGGTTCCTACAATGAGCAGTTCTTC. Translation: CASTLTGSYNEQFF.

The V gene is TRBV6-2 or TRBV6-3, the J gene TRBJ1-3, with D perhaps matching TRBD1 (5 bases). Germline V gene data show CDR1 as MNHEY and CDR2 as SVGEGT. Deletions cut 7 bases from V and 4 bases from J, with 26 bases between. This CDR3 spans 18 amino acids. The CDR3: CASIGLSRRDLGGNTIYF. CDR3 bases: TGTGCCAGCATCGGACTATCGCGCCGGGACCTGGGGGGAAACACCATATATTTT.

This clonotype was recorded at least ten times. An end of the junction does not agree with germline; a read error may underlie this. CDR3 sequence: CASSSGRGRVF. CDR3 DNA sequence: TGTGCCAGCAGTTCAGGGAGGGGCCGTGTATTC. The rearrangement joins TRBV27 to TRBJ2-1, with 7 bases fitting TRBD2. CDR1 and CDR2 from the germline V gene are MNHEY and SMNVEV (reference sequence). The CDR3 extends over 11 amino acids.

This clonotype has a handful of counts. The rearrangement links TRBV4-2 to TRBJ1-5, with D unclear. Looked up from germline, CDR1 is LGHNA and CDR2 is YNFKEQ. V was clipped by 5 bases and J by 6 bases, with 11 bases between them. The CDR3 consists of 13 residues. Written as DNA, the CDR3 is TGTGCCAGCAGCAGTTCCCCTGGTCAGCCCCAGCATTTT. Translating it yields CASSSSPGQPQHF.

The V and J genes are TRBV29-1 and TRBJ2-7, with D possibly TRBD1 on 7 matching bases. The germline V gene has CDR1 SQVTM and CDR2 ANQGSEA. The germline V and J ends were trimmed by 7 bases and 0 bases, with 13 bases remaining between them. There are 13 residues in the CDR3. CDR3 in amino acids: CSGGDSYSYEQYF. The CDR3 DNA is TGCAGCGGGGGGGACAGCTACTCCTACGAGCAGTACTTC.

This clonotype has just one count. J is TRBJ2-1 and V is TRBV7-9; the D call may be TRBD1 or TRBD2 (5 bases each). The CDR3 loop spans 14 amino acids. Germline CDR1 SEHNR, CDR2 FQNEAQ (reference sequence). Trimming took off 5 bases at V and 5 bases at J, with 13 bases between the two ends. The CDR3 region has the DNA TGTGCCAGCAGCGGGACCCGCGGCCACAATGAGCAGTTCTTC. Residues: CASSGTRGHNEQFF. The variable domain in full, completed from reference TRBV7-9 and TRBJ2-1, reads DTGVSQNPRHKITKRGQNVTFRCDPISEHNRLYWYRQTLGQGPEFLTYFQNEAQLEKSRLLSDRFSAERPKGSFSTLEIQRTEQGDSAMYLCASSGTRGHNEQFFGPGTRLTVL.

The sample holds a few counts of this clonotype. The chain has TRBV7-9 and TRBJ1-4; no reliable D call. The V end lost 5 bases, the J end lost 8 bases, and 21 bases lay between the germline ends. Per germline, CDR1 SEHNR and CDR2 FQNEAQ (reference sequence). The CDR3 is 16 residues long. CDR3 residues: CASSLDGPPAREKLFF. The CDR3 DNA sequence: TGTGCCAGCAGCCTCGACGGGCCCCCAGCCCGGGAAAAACTGTTTTTT.

This clonotype was seen a handful of times. The V and J genes are TRBV20-1 and TRBJ1-5; tentatively, D is TRBD1 (5 bases). Germline values: CDR1 DFQATT, CDR2 SNEGSKA (reference sequence). This CDR3 region has 15 residues. V was shortened by 0 bases and J by 10 bases, with 19 bases between the two germline ends. This chain's CDR3 is CSAREGDSLTGPQHF. DNA for the CDR3: TGCAGTGCTAGAGAGGGAGACAGCCTAACAGGTCCCCAGCATTTT.

This sequence joins TRBV15 and TRBJ1-2; unclear D gene. Trimming removed 8 bases from V and 7 bases from J, with 17 bases in between. Per the germline V gene, CDR1 is LNHNV and CDR2 is YYDKDF (reference sequence). This CDR3 comprises 13 residues. The CDR3 region is CATSKQGWSGYTF. The DNA of the CDR3 is TGTGCCACCTCCAAGCAAGGGTGGAGTGGCTACACCTTC.

This clonotype was observed a handful of times. V gene TRBV7-2 combines with J gene TRBJ2-2; unclear D gene. This CDR3 is 15 amino acids long. V lost 5 bases and J lost 4, with 14 bases in between. Germline values: CDR1 SGHTA, CDR2 FQGNSA. The DNA for the CDR3 is TGTGCCAGCAGCCGAATTACAAGAGGCACCGGGGAGCTGTTTTTT. Residues: CASSRITRGTGELFF.

This clonotype was seen more than once but under ten times. The chain employs TRBV4-3 and TRBJ2-7, with TRBD2 identical over 7 bases. The ends lost 1 base at V and 5 bases at J; junction bases unmatched: 8. Germline V lookup: CDR1 LGHNA, CDR2 YSLEER. This CDR3 is built from 15 residues. The CDR3, as DNA: TGCGCCAGCAGCCAAGGACTAGCTAGTAGGGACGAGCAGTACTTC. Translated, it gives CASSQGLASRDEQYF.

The rearrangement links TRBV4-2 to TRBJ2-2; 7 bases are shared with TRBD2. There are 17 residues in the CDR3. The ends lost 0 bases at V and 1 base at J; junction bases unmatched: 5. In germline, CDR1 is LGHNA, CDR2 YNFKEQ. The CDR3 protein is CASSQDTGGGNTGELFF. The CDR3, as DNA: TGTGCCAGCAGCCAAGATACGGGCGGGGGGAACACCGGGGAGCTGTTTTTT.

This clonotype was seen ten or more times. The chain recombines TRBV7-9 with TRBJ2-5, with D tentatively TRBD1 (6 bases). In germline, CDR1 is SEHNR, CDR2 FQNEAQ (reference sequence). V was pared by 5 bases and J by 2 bases, with 12 bases between. This CDR3 comprises 14 residues. The CDR3 region is CASSQTGRQETQYF. CDR3 bases: TGTGCCAGCAGCCAGACAGGCCGACAAGAGACCCAGTACTTC.

The chain carries TRBV7-3 and TRBJ2-5, with 7 bases aligning to TRBD2. The CDR3 runs to 14 residues. Per germline, CDR1 SGHTA and CDR2 FQGTGA. V lost 5 bases, J lost 4 bases, and 7 bases stayed unmatched. CDR3 in amino acids: CASSLDGLGETQYF. In DNA form, the CDR3 reads TGTGCCAGCAGCCTCGATGGACTAGGAGAGACCCAGTACTTC.

The CDR3 loop is CASSSAVLGARDYGYTF. CDR3 sequence (DNA): TGTGCCAGCAGCTCCGCCGTCCTAGGGGCGCGGGACTATGGCTACACCTTC. The genes are TRBV5-4 and TRBJ1-2, with D possibly TRBD1 on 5 matching bases. Germline V gene data show CDR1 as SGHNT and CDR2 as YYREEE (reference sequence). V lost 3 bases and J lost 3, with 21 bases in between. The CDR3 runs 17 residues.

Ten or more counts support this clonotype. The chain uses TRBV7-6 and TRBJ1-6; D call uncertain. CDR3 length: 14 residues. V dropped 3 bases and J dropped 8 bases, with 11 bases sitting between them. Germline lookup yields CDR1 SGHVS and CDR2 FNYEAQ. This chain's CDR3 is CASSLVLGYSPLHF. The CDR3 bases are TGTGCCAGCAGCTTGGTACTCGGTTATTCACCCCTCCACTTT.

This clonotype showed up many times. The chain links TRBV9 to TRBJ2-2; D possibly corresponds to TRBD2 (5 bases). The CDR3 consists of 13 residues. Germline CDR1 is SGDLS and CDR2 is YYNGEE. V lost 4 bases and J lost 5, with 9 bases in between. CDR3 nucleotide sequence: TGTGCCAGCAGCCCCTCGGGGACCGGGGAGCTGTTTTTT. Protein product: CASSPSGTGELFF.

At least ten counts were recorded for this clonotype. CDR3 bases: TGTGCCAGCAGTTTAACCCCGGGACTAGTAGCTGGGGAGCTGTTTTTT. Translation gives CASSLTPGLVAGELFF. The chain has TRBV6-5 and TRBJ2-2; 8 bases map to TRBD2. The length of the CDR3 is 16 residues. CDR1 is MNHEY and CDR2 is SVGAGI in the germline V gene. Trimming took 4 bases from V and 8 from J; bases not matched to a gene: 12.

The chain joins TRBV15 to TRBJ2-1; TRBD1 might be the D (5 bases). V dropped 3 bases and J dropped 6 bases, with 9 bases sitting between them. The CDR3 extends over 13 amino acids. The germline V gene has CDR1 LNHNV and CDR2 YYDKDF (reference sequence). CDR3 in amino acids: CATSSGRANEQFF. The CDR3 region has the DNA TGTGCCACCAGCAGCGGCAGGGCCAATGAGCAGTTCTTC. Using reference TRBV15 and TRBJ2-1 for the parts outside the CDR3, the full variable domain is DAMVIQNPRYQVTQFGKPVTLSCSQTLNHNVMYWYQQKSSQAPKLLFHYYDKDFNNEADTPDNFQSRRPNTSFCFLDIRSPGLGDTAMYLCATSSGRANEQFFGPGTRLTVL.

J is TRBJ2-1 and V is TRBV5-1; a weak D match, TRBD2 (6 bases). Trimming cost V 0 bases and J 4 bases, with 11 bases left between them. The CDR3 totals 15 residues. CDR1 is SGHRS and CDR2 is YFSETQ in the germline V gene. CDR3 in DNA: TGCGCCAGCAGCTTGGTGGGCGGGGAGTACAATGAGCAGTTCTTC. Its translation is CASSLVGGEYNEQFF. The whole variable domain, remainder taken from reference TRBV5-1 and TRBJ2-1, is KAGVTQTPRYLIKTRGQQVTLSCSPISGHRSVSWYQQTPGQGLQFLFEYFSETQRNKGNFPGRFSGRQFSNSRSEMNVSTLELGDSALYLCASSLVGGEYNEQFFGPGTRLTVL.

This clonotype occurred many times. The chain uses TRBV5-4 and TRBJ2-7, with D tentatively TRBD2 (5 bases). The length of the CDR3 is 14 residues. Germline CDR1 is SGHNT and CDR2 is YYREEE (reference sequence). V shed 4 bases and J shed 0 bases, with 11 bases lying between them. CDR3 bases: TGTGCCAGCAGCCTCAGCGGTAGCTCCTACGAGCAGTACTTC. Residues: CASSLSGSSYEQYF.

V and J are TRBV12-3 or TRBV12-4 and TRBJ2-7; 8 bases agree with TRBD2. V dropped 6 bases and J dropped 6; count of bases not matched to a gene: 10. CDR3 size: 14 residues. The CDR3 region is CASRSLGTSGEQYF. DNA for the CDR3: TGTGCCAGCAGATCCTTAGGGACTAGTGGCGAGCAGTACTTC.

This chain connects TRBV29-1 to TRBJ1-1; no definite D call. CDR3 length equals 10 residues. Looked up from germline, CDR1 is SQVTM and CDR2 is ANQGSEA. The germline V and J ends were trimmed by 7 bases and 7 bases, with 10 bases remaining between them. In DNA, the CDR3 is TGCAGCGCGGAACGGGGTGAAGCTTTCTTT. It translates to CSAERGEAFF.

This clonotype was observed a few times. The chain joins TRBV6-1 to TRBJ2-1, with 10 nucleotides matching TRBD1. This CDR3 spans 16 amino acids. V lost 1 base to trimming and J lost 8 bases; unmatched junction nucleotides: 8. Germline CDR1 and CDR2: MNHNS and SASEGT. CDR3 region: CASSEGTGGFWDEQFF. In nucleotides, the CDR3 is TGTGCCAGCAGTGAAGGGACAGGGGGTTTTTGGGATGAGCAGTTCTTC.

The chain is built from TRBV5-8 and TRBJ2-5; D perhaps matches TRBD2 (6 bases). Trimming took 4 bases from V and 5 from J, leaving 15 bases between them. This CDR3 has 14 residues. Germline values: CDR1 SGHTS, CDR2 YDEGEE. The CDR3 DNA sequence: TGTGCCAGCAGCCTGGGACCTCGGGAGGAGACCCAGTACTTC. It encodes CASSLGPREETQYF.

This clonotype was found once. The chain links TRBV5-6 to TRBJ2-2, with D unclear. This CDR3 is built from 13 residues. Germline assignment: CDR1 SGHDT and CDR2 YYEEEE. V was clipped by 0 bases and J by 4 bases, with 4 bases between them. CDR3 amino acids: CASSLAATGELFF. CDR3 nucleotides: TGTGCCAGCAGCTTGGCGGCCACCGGGGAGCTGTTTTTT.

This clonotype came up many times. The chain joins TRBV15 to TRBJ2-2, with no clear D. Germline V gene lookup returns CDR1 LNHNV and CDR2 YYDKDF (reference sequence). V was clipped by 1 base and J by 9 bases, with 6 bases between them. CDR3 length: 12 residues. The DNA of the CDR3 is TGTGCCACCAGCAGAGTGGGTCGGGAGCTGTTTTTT. It yields the protein CATSRVGRELFF.

This sequence joins TRBV7-2 and TRBJ2-5, with 12 bases identical to TRBD2. The CDR3 runs to 16 residues. Germline-derived CDR1 and CDR2 are SGHTA and FQGNSA. Trimming cost V 5 bases and J 2 bases; bases outside gene matches: 6. Here the CDR3 DNA reads TGTGCCAGCAGCCCAGGACTAGCGGGGAGTCAAGAGACCCAGTACTTC. Its protein is CASSPGLAGSQETQYF.

This clonotype has only a few counts. This chain joins TRBV4-1 and TRBJ2-7; the D gene could be TRBD1 or TRBD2 (5 bases each). The V end was cut by 4 bases, the J end by 6 bases, with 16 bases between. CDR1 is MGHRA, CDR2 YSYEKL, per germline. There are 14 residues in the CDR3. Here the CDR3 DNA reads TGCGCCAGCAGCCCCCCATCGACAGCGGCCGAGCAGTACTTC. Residues: CASSPPSTAAEQYF.

V gene TRBV12-3 or TRBV12-4 combines with J gene TRBJ2-1, with 11 bases fitting TRBD2. J was trimmed by 2 bases and V by 6 bases; bases with no gene match: 6. This CDR3 comprises 16 residues. The CDR3: CASRNLAGGTYNEQFF. The DNA of the CDR3 is TGTGCCAGCAGGAACTTAGCGGGGGGGACCTACAATGAGCAGTTCTTC.